The clone carrying this T cell receptor beta chain has just a few counts. The target antigen is unknown. PCR used 60 Vbeta primers and 13 Jbeta primers. Profiling relied on immunoSEQ multiplex PCR, and the TCRdb table lists in-frame clones only, not all of them. The table lists some 150,000 clones, roughly 78% of them singletons, with 2.2% in the top ten. Trimming took 6 bases from V and 1 from J, leaving 9 bases between them. The CDR3 length is 13 residues. Germline V gives CDR1 MNHEY, CDR2 SVGAGI. The sample belongs to a study of cytomegalovirus exposure and HLA in healthy donors. Study results and limitations: Most of the TCR beta V segments (in an earlier analysis) were productive either about 87% or about 30% of the time.

The sample comprised PBMCs. This chain uses TRBV6-5 with TRBJ1-1; tentative D call: TRBD1 (5 bases). The TCR comes from a man aged 30 to 45 in good health and CMV-seronegative. For the CDR3, the DNA is TGTGCCAGCAGGCGAAGGGGGAACACTGAAGCTTTCTTT. It codes for CASRRRGNTEAFF.